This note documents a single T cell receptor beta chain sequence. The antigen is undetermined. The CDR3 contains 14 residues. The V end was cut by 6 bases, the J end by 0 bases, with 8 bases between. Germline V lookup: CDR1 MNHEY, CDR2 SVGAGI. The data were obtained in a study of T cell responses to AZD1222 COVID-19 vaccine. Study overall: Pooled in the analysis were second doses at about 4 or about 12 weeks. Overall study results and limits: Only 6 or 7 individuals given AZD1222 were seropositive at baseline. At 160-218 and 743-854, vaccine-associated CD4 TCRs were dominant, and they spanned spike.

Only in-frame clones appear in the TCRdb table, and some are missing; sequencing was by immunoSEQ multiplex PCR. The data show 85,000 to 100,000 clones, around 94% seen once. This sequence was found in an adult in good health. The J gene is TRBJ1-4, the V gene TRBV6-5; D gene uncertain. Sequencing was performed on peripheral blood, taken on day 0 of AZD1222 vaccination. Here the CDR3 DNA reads TGTGCCAGCAGGTCTGAGGCAACTAATGAAAAACTGTTTTTT. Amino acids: CASRSEATNEKLFF.